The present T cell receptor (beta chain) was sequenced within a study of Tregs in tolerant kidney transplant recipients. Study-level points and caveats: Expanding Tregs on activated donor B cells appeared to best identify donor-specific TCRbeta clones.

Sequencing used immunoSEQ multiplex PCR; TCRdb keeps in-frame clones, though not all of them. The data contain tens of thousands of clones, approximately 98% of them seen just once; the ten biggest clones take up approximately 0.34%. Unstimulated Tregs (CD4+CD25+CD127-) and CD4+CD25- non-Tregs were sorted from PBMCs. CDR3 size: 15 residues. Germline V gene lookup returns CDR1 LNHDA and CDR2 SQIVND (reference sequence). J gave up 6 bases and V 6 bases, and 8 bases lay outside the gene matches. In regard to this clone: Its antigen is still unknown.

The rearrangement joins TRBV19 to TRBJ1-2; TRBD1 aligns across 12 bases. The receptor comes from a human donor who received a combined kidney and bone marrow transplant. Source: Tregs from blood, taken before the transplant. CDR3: CASSRFGTGGDGYTF. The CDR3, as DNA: TGTGCCAGTAGCCGCTTTGGGACAGGGGGCGATGGCTACACCTTC.